This TCR beta chain was identified in a study of shared clonotypes between healthy human individuals. Study details: CD8 memory received one plate per donor, CD8 naive two, CD4 memory three and CD4 naive three. General observations from the study: Across a few donors, naive CD4 shared 4.5% to 6%, naive CD8 over 3%, memory CD4 2.3%, memory CD8 0.4% to 0.5%. Estimated clonotype richness was generally higher in naive than memory subsets.

As to this clone: What it binds is not known.

Method: immunoSEQ multiplex PCR; TCRdb's copy keeps in-frame clones and lacks some. This table holds some 1,900,000 clones, about 95% found once. The CDR3 consists of 15 residues. The V gene's germline CDR1 is MNHEY and CDR2 SMNVEV (reference sequence). V was cut by 2 bases and J by 0 bases, with 9 bases left in between. Terminally differentiated effector memory CD45RA+ cells were excluded by CCR7 positive selection of CD45RO-negative cells. The source is a man aged 18 to 35 in good health. The material sequenced was naive CD8+ T cells sorted from blood. This chain connects TRBV27 to TRBJ2-3, with D perhaps matching TRBD1 (5 bases). CDR3: CASSLMTASTDTQYF. The DNA for the CDR3 is TGTGCCAGCAGTTTAATGACAGCTAGCACAGATACGCAGTATTTT.